In this sample, the clone carrying this T cell receptor (beta chain) turned up many times. Its antigen is undetermined. This specimen belongs to a study of shared clonotypes between healthy human individuals. Germline trimming cut 8 bases from V and 5 bases from J; bases unmatched to any gene: 6. CDR1 is MNHNY and CDR2 is SVGAGI in the germline V gene (reference sequence). The CDR3 extends over 13 amino acids. Measured with immunoSEQ multiplex PCR; TCRdb has only the in-frame clones, and not every one. The sample shows 100,000 to 120,000 clones, 68% of them seen only once. Study-level points and caveats: Shared across a few donors were 4% to 6% of the naive CD4 clonotypes.

This receptor was identified in a woman aged 30 to 39 in good health. Sequencing was carried out using memory CD8+ T cells sorted from blood. Subset defined: CD45RO+ cells pooled with CCR7-negative TemRA cells. The chain couples TRBV6-6 to TRBJ2-1, with 7 bases aligning to TRBD1. For the CDR3, the DNA is TGTGCCAGCTCCGGGACAGAAAACAATGAGCAGTTCTTC. Its translation: CASSGTENNEQFF.